Following are 21 T cell receptor beta chains from one sample sequenced in a study of breast tumors, draining lymph nodes, adjacent tissues. MiXCR was run by TCRdb on the multiplex PCR reads, yielding one entry per CDR3 protein. The table shows roughly 11,000 distinct CDR3 sequences, with approximately 50% occurring only once. Sequencing input: breast tumor tissue. These TCRs come from a female donor with breast cancer. Some clones in this sample may be carry-over from other donors' samples.

The table lists this clonotype with a few counts. The genes are TRBV11-3 and TRBJ2-7, with 10 bases identical to TRBD2. J lost 5 bases, V lost 5 bases, and 6 bases had no gene match. The CDR3 is 14 residues long. Germline-derived CDR1 and CDR2 are SGHNT and YENEEA. CDR3 sequence: CASSPGLAADEQYF. DNA of the CDR3: TGTGCCAGCAGCCCCGGACTAGCGGCAGACGAGCAGTACTTC. The full variable domain, completed using reference TRBV11-3 and TRBJ2-7, is EAGVVQSPRYKIIEKKQPVAFWCNPISGHNTLYWYLQNLGQGPELLIRYENEEAVDDSQLPKDRFSAERLKGVDSTLKIQPAELGDSAVYLCASSPGLAADEQYFGPGTRLTVT.

This chain links TRBV15 with TRBJ1-2; the D is unclear. The CDR3 sequence is 13 residues long. Germline V CDR1 and CDR2: LNHNV, YYDKDF (reference sequence). V was shortened by 8 bases and J by 4 bases, with 14 bases between the two germline ends. The CDR3 is CATSERAFYGYTF. As DNA, the CDR3 is TGTGCCACCTCCGAACGAGCGTTCTATGGCTACACCTTC.

In this sample, this clonotype is large. This chain uses TRBV7-9 with TRBJ2-7; D may be TRBD1 (5 bases). The CDR3 has 15 amino acids. Trimming shortened V by 0 bases and J by 3 bases, and 12 bases separated the two germline ends. Germline-derived CDR1 and CDR2 are SEHNR and FQNEAQ (reference sequence). CDR3 amino acids: CASSLAGVKGYEQYF. The CDR3 nucleotides are TGTGCCAGCAGCTTAGCAGGGGTCAAGGGCTACGAGCAGTACTTC.

The chain recombines TRBV20-1 with TRBJ1-2; no clear D gene. V was cut by 2 bases and J by 0 bases, with 7 bases left in between. The CDR3 has 13 residues. Germline CDR1 DFQATT, CDR2 SNEGSKA (reference sequence). CDR3 residues: CSARFRTNYGYTF. CDR3 in DNA: TGCAGTGCTAGATTTCGGACTAACTATGGCTACACCTTC.

In this sample, this clonotype turned up many times. This sequence joins TRBV28 and TRBJ2-5, with D possibly being TRBD2 (6 bases). V dropped 4 bases and J dropped 3 bases, with 9 bases sitting between them. Germline V gives CDR1 MDHEN, CDR2 SYDVKM. This CDR3 has 13 residues. The CDR3 is CASSSGLKETQYF. The CDR3 coding sequence is TGTGCCAGCAGTTCGGGACTTAAAGAGACCCAGTACTTC.

This chain uses TRBV5-6 with TRBJ2-7; TRBD2 aligns across 13 bases. The CDR3 covers 17 residues. Germline V lookup: CDR1 SGHDT, CDR2 YYEEEE. V trimming: 3 bases; J trimming: 4 bases; junction bases outside the gene matches: 10. CDR3 DNA sequence: TGTGCCAGCAGCTGGACTAGCGGGAGATGGGGGGGATACGAGCAGTACTTC. Amino acid sequence: CASSWTSGRWGGYEQYF.

This clonotype is termed medium-sized. This chain uses TRBV7-2 with TRBJ1-3; D may be TRBD1 (5 bases). The ends were cut back, 1 base at V and 0 bases at J, with 13 bases in the middle. CDR1 is SGHTA and CDR2 is FQGNSA in the germline V gene. This CDR3 has 17 amino acids. The CDR3 loop is CASSLVPGKISGNTIYF. CDR3 in DNA: TGTGCCAGCAGCTTAGTCCCAGGGAAAATCTCTGGAAACACCATATATTTT.

The chain carries TRBV10-3 and TRBJ2-3, with D perhaps TRBD1 (5 bases). Trimming removed 2 bases from V and 5 bases from J, with 5 bases in between. The length of the CDR3 is 12 residues. CDR1 is ENHRY and CDR2 is SYGVKD in the germline V gene. The CDR3 DNA reads TGTGCCATCAGTGAGAGGGGAGATACGCAGTATTTT. Protein sequence: CAISERGDTQYF.

The CDR3 coding sequence is TGTGCCAGCAGCTCGGCGGGTTCACCCCTCCACTTT. Translation: CASSSAGSPLHF. The chain couples TRBV9 to TRBJ1-6; D is unclear. V was trimmed by 4 bases and J by 9 bases, leaving 8 bases between them. Germline CDR1 is SGDLS and CDR2 is YYNGEE. The CDR3 spans 12 residues.

The table lists this clonotype with a few counts. V gene TRBV20-1 combines with J gene TRBJ1-4; 9 positions agree with TRBD1. Trimming at V came to 3 bases and at J to 6 bases, leaving 2 bases not matched to a gene. The CDR3 has 13 residues. Germline CDR1 is DFQATT and CDR2 is SNEGSKA (reference sequence). CDR3 region: CSARGQGDEKLFF. The CDR3 bases are TGCAGTGCTAGGGGACAGGGAGATGAAAAACTGTTTTTT.

About this clonotype: A much larger clone differs from this one at a single base, so this may be a read error. The chain carries TRBV7-2 and TRBJ2-7, with D perhaps matching TRBD1 or TRBD2 (6 bases each). Germline loops: CDR1 SGHTA, CDR2 FQGNSA. The CDR3 sequence is 14 residues long. The CDR3 is CASSSAILGGEQHF. The CDR3 DNA reads TGTGCCAGCAGCTCCGCGATCCTCGGGGGCGAGCAGCACTTC.

This clonotype is large (0.1 to 1%). This chain uses TRBV7-9 with TRBJ2-1; maybe TRBD1 (5 bases). This CDR3 has 14 residues. V gave up 1 base and J gave up 8 bases, with 12 bases separating them. Germline CDR1 reads SEHNR; CDR2 reads FQNEAQ (reference sequence). The CDR3 loop reads CASSLVQGGDEQFF. In nucleotides, the CDR3 is TGTGCCAGCAGCTTAGTTCAGGGTGGGGATGAGCAGTTCTTC. Full variable domain (remainder filled in from reference TRBV7-9 and TRBJ2-1): DTGVSQNPRHKITKRGQNVTFRCDPISEHNRLYWYRQTLGQGPEFLTYFQNEAQLEKSRLLSDRFSAERPKGSFSTLEIQRTEQGDSAMYLCASSLVQGGDEQFFGPGTRLTVL.

This sequence joins TRBV6-1 and TRBJ2-7; D possibly uses TRBD1 or TRBD2 (5 bases each). Looked up from germline, CDR1 is MNHNS and CDR2 is SASEGT. The CDR3 runs to 12 residues. The ends were cut back, 4 bases at V and 4 bases at J, with 8 bases in the middle. CDR3 sequence reads: CASSGGDYEQYF. The CDR3 coding sequence is TGTGCCAGCAGTGGAGGGGATTACGAGCAGTACTTC.

In this sample, this clonotype is medium-sized. The chain carries TRBV10-3 and TRBJ1-2; weak D call: TRBD1 (6 bases). Trimming removed 3 bases at V and 5 bases at J, with 10 bases between. CDR3 length equals 13 residues. Germline V gene lookup returns CDR1 ENHRY and CDR2 SYGVKD. Here the CDR3 DNA reads TGTGCCATCAGTGAACAGGGAGGGTATGGCTACACCTTC. Protein sequence: CAISEQGGYGYTF.

CDR3 sequence reads: CASSADNRVGGEQYF. The CDR3 coding sequence is TGTGCCAGCAGCGCGGACAACAGAGTAGGTGGCGAGCAGTACTTC. V gene TRBV9 combines with J gene TRBJ2-7; possible D gene TRBD1, 5 bases. CDR3 size: 15 residues. Trimming left V 3 bases short and J 6 bases short, with 19 bases between. CDR1 SGDLS and CDR2 YYNGEE come from the germline V gene.

This clonotype was recorded once. This may be a read error, as it is one base from a much larger clone. This chain joins TRBV7-8 and TRBJ2-6; 7 bases match TRBD1. CDR1 is SGHVS, CDR2 FQNEAQ, per germline. This CDR3 is 15 amino acids long. The CDR3 loop is CASSLAGTGANVPTF. CDR3 sequence (DNA): TGTGCCAGCAGCTTAGCGGGAACAGGGGCCAACGTCCCGACTTTC.

V and J are TRBV20-1 and TRBJ1-2, with D perhaps matching TRBD1 (6 bases). The CDR3 contains 13 residues. Germline lookup yields CDR1 DFQATT and CDR2 SNEGSKA (reference sequence). V lost 6 bases and J lost 4, with 15 bases in between. CDR3: CSAGTTGSYGYTF. The CDR3 DNA reads TGCAGTGCGGGGACCACAGGGTCCTATGGCTACACCTTC.

This clonotype was seen at least ten times. The V and J genes are TRBV7-9 and TRBJ1-3, with D maybe TRBD1 (5 bases). Trimming stripped 0 bases from V and 4 bases from J, with 10 bases between. The CDR3 is 15 amino acids. Germline lookup yields CDR1 SEHNR and CDR2 FQNEAQ (reference sequence). The chain's CDR3 is CASSLAAGSGNTIYF. As DNA, the CDR3 is TGTGCCAGCAGCTTAGCAGCAGGGTCCGGAAACACCATATATTTT.

This clonotype counts as hyperexpanded. The gene calls are TRBV6-6 and TRBJ2-7, with 12 bases lining up with TRBD2. V dropped 4 bases and J dropped 6; count of bases not matched to a gene: 4. This CDR3 is 14 amino acids long. The germline V gene has CDR1 MNHNY and CDR2 SVGAGI (reference sequence). The CDR3 loop reads CASSSRTSGAEQYF. The CDR3 DNA reads TGTGCCAGCAGTTCCAGGACTAGCGGGGCCGAGCAGTACTTC.

V usage is TRBV24-1 and J usage is TRBJ2-3; 12 bases fit TRBD1. The CDR3 is 16 residues long. V gave up 3 bases and J gave up 6 bases; unmatched junction bases: 6. Germline lookup yields CDR1 KGHDR and CDR2 SFDVKD. CDR3: CATSDPGQGATDTQYF. Here the CDR3 DNA reads TGTGCCACCAGTGATCCGGGACAGGGGGCTACCGATACGCAGTATTTT.

The V gene is TRBV7-8, the J gene TRBJ1-5, with D maybe TRBD1 (5 bases). V gave up 1 base and J gave up 2 bases, with 6 bases separating them. The CDR3 consists of 14 residues. Per the germline V gene, CDR1 is SGHVS and CDR2 is FQNEAQ. CDR3 in DNA: TGTGCCAGCAGCTTAGGAGGGGGCAATCAGCCCCAGCATTTT. Amino acid sequence: CASSLGGGNQPQHF.